This T cell receptor (beta chain) was captured in a study of immune evolution from preneoplasia to lung adenocarcinoma. CDR1 and CDR2 (germline): SGHTA, FQGNSA. This CDR3 comprises 14 residues. Trimming pared 0 bases from V and 1 base from J, leaving 5 bases between. Turning to this clone: Its antigen is currently unknown.

Premalignant or tumor cells were enriched by macro-dissection after pathologic assessment. Using immunoSEQ multiplex PCR, the repertoire was profiled, and TCRdb retains in-frame clones only, with some absent. This sample has around 6,100 clones, with 85% to 90% found just once. Study-level results: Later-stage lesions seemingly showed higher T cell density and diversity than normal lung.

The chain is built from TRBV7-2 and TRBJ2-3; D may be TRBD2 (5 bases). Source material: FFPE invasive lung adenocarcinoma tissue. This receptor was taken from a person aged 50-69 years with lung adenocarcinoma. The CDR3 spells CASSLASGTDTQYF. CDR3 sequence (DNA): TGTGCCAGCAGCTTAGCTAGCGGCACAGATACGCAGTATTTT.